One TCR beta chain is described in this entry. The entry originates in a study of blood T cell repertoires in COVID-19. Assay: immunoSEQ multiplex PCR; the TCRdb copy retains only in-frame clones and omits some. The sample shows fewer than 300,000 clones, 70% to 90% of them seen only once. CDR1 SGDLS and CDR2 YYNGEE come from the germline V gene. The CDR3 runs 19 residues. V was clipped by 2 bases and J by 4 bases; unmatched bases: 10. The J gene is TRBJ2-2, the V gene TRBV9; TRBD2 matches at 14 bases. This TCR was sampled from a woman in her 40s who had recovered from COVID-19. Sequencing was carried out using peripheral blood. CDR3 sequence (DNA): TGTGCCAGCAGCGTGTCCCGGACTAGCGGGAGGAGGGGCACCGGGGAGCTGTTTTTT. Translated: CASSVSRTSGRRGTGELFF.